The T cell receptor (beta chain) under discussion was sequenced for a study of early T cells in non-severe SARS-CoV-2 infection. TCRdb reanalysed the 5' RACE reads using MiXCR and keeps one entry per CDR3 protein. This table holds tens of thousands of distinct CDR3 sequences, 5.5% to 8.5% found once. Unmatched junction bases numbered 4, after V lost 6 bases and J lost 3 bases. The CDR3 is 13 residues long. The germline gives CDR1 MNHEY, CDR2 SVGAGI. The sample holds many counts of this clonotype. Sequenced material: whole blood, taken at baseline. The TCR originated in an adult who was a healthcare worker with PCR-confirmed SARS-CoV-2 infection or an uninfected control (not recorded which). The rearrangement joins TRBV6-5 to TRBJ1-2, with TRBD1 identical over 7 bases. The CDR3 DNA is TGTGCCAGCAGAAAAACAGGGGACTATGGCTACACCTTC. The encoded protein is CASRKTGDYGYTF.